A single sample gave rise to the 30 T cell receptor beta chains below, sequenced in a study of blood T cell repertoires in COVID-19. TCRdb's copy holds only in-frame clones and misses some; the assay was immunoSEQ multiplex PCR. The table lists roughly 48,000 clones, roughly 93% of them singletons. Sequencing input: peripheral blood. The receptors stem from a man between 60 and 70 years old with COVID-19, enrolled during active disease.

The V and J genes are TRBV6-5 and TRBJ1-1; 7 positions agree with TRBD1. The CDR3 runs to 14 residues. Germline CDR1 and CDR2: MNHEY and SVGAGI. Losses at the gene ends were 0 bases for V and 8 bases for J; bases not matched to a gene: 6. The CDR3 DNA follows: TGTGCCAGCAGTTACTCTAGATGGGACAGCGAAGCTTTCTTT. As protein: CASSYSRWDSEAFF.

CDR3 bases: TGTGCCTGGAGCCGGACAGGGGTCGTTTCTCAGCCCCAGCATTTT. Translation: CAWSRTGVVSQPQHF. The chain couples TRBV30 to TRBJ1-5, with TRBD1 matching 9 bases. V was pared by 3 bases and J by 6 bases, with 9 bases of the junction left unmatched. The CDR3 has 15 residues. The germline gives CDR1 GTSNPN, CDR2 SVGIG (reference sequence).

The CDR3 reads CASSINTGTGELFF. The CDR3 DNA reads TGTGCCAGCAGCATTAATACGGGCACCGGGGAGCTGTTTTTT. The chain recombines TRBV7-3 with TRBJ2-2; D ambiguous. The CDR3 runs to 14 residues. Germline V gene data show CDR1 as SGHTA and CDR2 as FQGTGA. The V end was cut by 5 bases, the J end by 4 bases, with 11 bases between.

The chain carries TRBV2 and TRBJ1-6, with 8 bases aligning to TRBD1. V gave up 6 bases and J gave up 7 bases; unmatched junction bases: 5. This CDR3 spans 14 amino acids. The germline V gene has CDR1 SNHLY and CDR2 FYNNEI. The CDR3 coding sequence is TGTGCCAGCAGGGGGACAGGCCCGAATTCACCCCTCCACTTT. It is translated as CASRGTGPNSPLHF.

The DNA of the CDR3 is TGTGCCACTTTGGGCTCAGCGGGCGAGCAGTACTTC. Translating it yields CATLGSAGEQYF. The chain has TRBV6-5 and TRBJ2-7, with D possibly TRBD2 on 6 matching bases. The CDR3 extends over 12 amino acids. Trimming shortened V by 10 bases and J by 6 bases, and 16 bases separated the two germline ends. CDR1 MNHEY and CDR2 SVGAGI come from the germline V gene.

V and J are TRBV4-2 and TRBJ2-1; tentative D call: TRBD2 (6 bases). This CDR3 is built from 15 residues. V lost 2 bases to trimming and J lost 8 bases, with 16 bases between them. In germline, CDR1 is LGHNA, CDR2 YNFKEQ. CDR3 sequence reads: CASSQPLVGDYEQFF. CDR3 in DNA: TGTGCCAGCAGCCAACCGCTAGTCGGGGACTATGAGCAGTTCTTC.

V is TRBV28 and J is TRBJ1-2; perhaps TRBD1 as D (5 bases). Between the trimmed V and J ends, which lost 2 bases and 7 bases, there was a span of 11 bases. CDR1 and CDR2 from the germline V gene are MDHEN and SYDVKM. The CDR3 consists of 13 residues. The CDR3 is CASSLGTGGGYTF. CDR3 DNA: TGTGCCAGCAGTTTAGGTACGGGGGGTGGCTACACCTTC.

The V and J genes are TRBV6-6 and TRBJ1-1; no firm D call. The CDR3 length is 13 residues. Trimming took 8 bases from V and 3 from J, leaving 13 bases between them. Looked up from germline, CDR1 is MNHNY and CDR2 is SVGAGI (reference sequence). The CDR3 coding sequence is TGTGCCAGCGGCCGGGTTCGTGACACTGAAGCTTTCTTT. Translating gives CASGRVRDTEAFF.

About this clone: Its ends do not fully match the called genes, so a read error is possible. The V gene is TRBV6-2 or TRBV6-3, the J gene TRBJ2-7, with a possible D match to TRBD1 (6 bases). CDR1 is MNHEY, CDR2 SVGEGT, per germline. The CDR3 has 15 amino acids. The CDR3 here is CASSSQTPQGWMGNF. The CDR3 region has the DNA TGTGCCAGCAGTTCTCAAACTCCCCAGGGGTGGATGGGGAACTTC.

The chain recombines TRBV19 with TRBJ1-4; 10 nucleotides line up with TRBD1. The CDR3 runs to 15 residues. The ends lost 5 bases at V and 12 bases at J; junction bases unmatched: 12. Per germline, CDR1 LNHDA and CDR2 SQIVND (reference sequence). The CDR3 is CASSPRPGGTGELFF. The DNA for the CDR3 is TGTGCCAGTAGTCCCAGACCGGGAGGGACAGGGGAACTGTTTTTT.

The chain uses TRBV11-3 and TRBJ2-6; 9 positions match TRBD1. The length of the CDR3 is 17 residues. Per germline, CDR1 SGHNT and CDR2 YENEEA. The junction had 4 bases not matched to a gene; V was cut back by 3 bases and J by 1 base. This CDR3 reads CASSLGTGTSGANVLTF. CDR3 nucleotides: TGTGCCAGCAGCTTGGGGACAGGGACATCTGGGGCCAACGTCCTGACTTTC. Based on the CDR3 plus reference TRBV11-3 and TRBJ2-6, the full variable domain is EAGVVQSPRYKIIEKKQPVAFWCNPISGHNTLYWYLQNLGQGPELLIRYENEEAVDDSQLPKDRFSAERLKGVDSTLKIQPAELGDSAVYLCASSLGTGTSGANVLTFGAGSRLTVL.

This clone is a singleton in its sample. V usage is TRBV3-1 (or the pseudogene TRBV3-2) and J usage is TRBJ1-1, with a possible D match to TRBD1 (5 bases). V lost 4 bases and J 0 bases, leaving 18 bases between the germline ends. This CDR3 comprises 17 residues. Germline V CDR1 and CDR2: LGHDT, YNNKEL (reference sequence). This CDR3 reads CASSLRTPGGMNTEAFF. The CDR3 bases are TGTGCCAGCAGCCTCAGGACACCGGGAGGGATGAACACTGAAGCTTTCTTT.

This clone was counted only a few times. The rearrangement uses TRBV6-2 or TRBV6-3 and TRBJ2-6, with 10 bases lining up with TRBD1. The CDR3 runs 19 residues. Germline V lookup: CDR1 MNHEY, CDR2 SVGEGT. Trimming at V came to 1 base and at J to 0 bases, leaving 6 bases not matched to a gene. The CDR3 protein is CASSYYRDRGDSGANVLTF. The CDR3 DNA is TGTGCCAGCAGTTACTACCGGGACAGGGGTGACTCTGGGGCCAACGTCCTGACTTTC.

The chain recombines TRBV24-1 with TRBJ2-3; TRBD1 matches at 7 bases. V lost 1 base and J lost 0; bases outside the gene matches: 3. CDR3 length equals 16 residues. The V gene's germline CDR1 is KGHDR and CDR2 SFDVKD. CDR3 region: CATSDLGRGSTDTQYF. The DNA of the CDR3 is TGTGCCACCAGTGATTTAGGCAGGGGGAGCACAGATACGCAGTATTTT.

The chain joins TRBV28 to TRBJ1-5; 9 bases fit TRBD1. The CDR3 extends over 17 amino acids. The trim removed 6 bases at V and 2 bases at J, leaving 11 bases unmatched. The germline V gene has CDR1 MDHEN and CDR2 SYDVKM. CDR3 sequence reads: CASSQPGTGRGNQPQHF. The CDR3 nucleotides read TGTGCCAGCAGCCAACCTGGGACAGGGAGGGGCAATCAGCCCCAGCATTTT.

This clone came up once. The chain uses TRBV4-3 and TRBJ2-7, with 12 nucleotides matching TRBD2. The junction had 3 bases not matched to a gene; V was cut back by 4 bases and J by 2 bases. The germline V gene has CDR1 LGHNA and CDR2 YSLEER. This CDR3 has 15 amino acids. For the CDR3, the DNA is TGCGCCAGCAGCCTCGGACTAGCGGGAACCTACGAGCAGTACTTC. It encodes CASSLGLAGTYEQYF.

This chain connects TRBV2 to TRBJ1-1; TRBD1 matches 7 bases. Germline CDR1 reads SNHLY; CDR2 reads FYNNEI. The V gene end was trimmed by 5 bases and the J gene end by 1 base; junction bases not matched to a gene: 10. The CDR3 is made up of 16 amino acids. The CDR3 protein is CASSLPGQSWNTEAFF. The CDR3 DNA reads as TGTGCCAGCAGTTTACCGGGACAGAGCTGGAACACTGAAGCTTTCTTT.

This rearrangement joins TRBV5-1 to TRBJ1-2; D is perhaps TRBD1 (5 bases). The V gene's germline CDR1 is SGHRS and CDR2 YFSETQ. The CDR3 totals 15 residues. V lost 0 bases and J lost 1, with 10 bases in between. Here the CDR3 reads CASSLVTGYNYGYTF. The CDR3 DNA sequence: TGCGCCAGCAGCTTGGTTACAGGATATAACTATGGCTACACCTTC.

The gene calls are TRBV28 and TRBJ2-3, with 8 bases matching TRBD2. This CDR3 contains 19 residues. V was clipped by 2 bases and J by 6 bases; unmatched bases: 19. The germline V gene encodes CDR1 MDHEN and CDR2 SYDVKM. In DNA form, the CDR3 reads TGTGCCAGCAGTTTACGGGGGTGGGCACGGGAGGGCCTGGTTGATACGCAGTATTTT. Translated, it gives CASSLRGWAREGLVDTQYF.

V is TRBV5-6 and J is TRBJ1-1; D is perhaps TRBD1 (6 bases). The germline V gene encodes CDR1 SGHDT and CDR2 YYEEEE. There are 16 residues in the CDR3. Trimming cost V 0 bases and J 1 base, with 13 bases left between them. CDR3: CASSLAQGKANTEAFF. The CDR3, as DNA: TGTGCCAGCAGCTTGGCCCAGGGGAAGGCGAACACTGAAGCTTTCTTT.

The CDR3 region has the DNA TGCGCCAGCAGCCAAGATACCCGGACAGGGAACTATGGCTACACCTTC. This sequence encodes CASSQDTRTGNYGYTF. V and J are TRBV4-1 and TRBJ1-2; 8 positions match TRBD1. Germline values: CDR1 MGHRA, CDR2 YSYEKL. CDR3 length: 16 amino acids. The junction had 5 bases not matched to a gene; V was cut back by 0 bases and J by 2 bases.

The J gene is TRBJ2-3, the V gene TRBV5-1, with 14 bases lining up with TRBD2. CDR3 length: 17 amino acids. The V gene's germline CDR1 is SGHRS and CDR2 YFSETQ. Trimming took 4 bases from V and 5 from J; bases not matched to a gene: 9. CDR3 nucleotides: TGCGCCAGCAGCCCCCGACTAGCGGGAGGGAATTTAGATACGCAGTATTTT. It yields the protein CASSPRLAGGNLDTQYF. Full variable domain (remainder filled in from reference TRBV5-1 and TRBJ2-3): KAGVTQTPRYLIKTRGQQVTLSCSPISGHRSVSWYQQTPGQGLQFLFEYFSETQRNKGNFPGRFSGRQFSNSRSEMNVSTLELGDSALYLCASSPRLAGGNLDTQYFGPGTRLTVL.

Comments on this clone: Different DNA sequences within this sample yield the same CDR3. J is TRBJ1-1 and V is TRBV19; TRBD1 agrees at 8 bases. From germline, CDR1 is LNHDA and CDR2 SQIVND (reference sequence). The CDR3 contains 14 residues. The ends lost 2 bases at V and 5 bases at J; junction bases unmatched: 4. CDR3 bases: TGTGCCAGTAGTATAACAGGGGGAGGGACTGAAGCTTTCTTT. Protein: CASSITGGGTEAFF.

The chain carries TRBV14 and TRBJ2-7, with D tentatively TRBD1 (5 bases). The CDR3 runs 14 residues. Germline assignment: CDR1 SGHDN and CDR2 FVKESK. Between the trimmed V and J ends, which lost 3 bases and 3 bases, there was a span of 12 bases. This CDR3 reads CASSQSRVNYEQYF. The CDR3 DNA reads as TGTGCCAGCAGCCAGAGCAGGGTCAACTACGAGCAGTACTTC.

The V gene is TRBV30, the J gene TRBJ1-1, with D tentatively TRBD1 (5 bases). There are 14 residues in the CDR3. The V end was cut by 3 bases, the J end by 1 base, with 12 bases between. Germline V gives CDR1 GTSNPN, CDR2 SVGIG (reference sequence). Here the CDR3 reads CAWRAQASNTEAFF. For the CDR3, the DNA is TGTGCCTGGAGGGCACAGGCCTCGAACACTGAAGCTTTCTTT. The full variable domain, completed using reference TRBV30 and TRBJ1-1, is SQTIHQWPATLVQPVGSPLSLECTVEGTSNPNLYWYRQAAGRGLQLLFYSVGIGQISSEVPQNLSASRPQDRQFILSSKKLLLSDSGFYLCAWRAQASNTEAFFGQGTRLTVV.

The J gene is TRBJ2-1, the V gene TRBV7-3; D is unresolved. V gave up 10 bases and J gave up 9 bases, with 19 bases separating them. The CDR3 has 13 residues. From germline, CDR1 is SGHTA and CDR2 FQGTGA. The CDR3 region has the DNA TGTGCCACCTCACGAAACGGTGATAGTGAGCAGTTCTTC. Amino acid sequence: CATSRNGDSEQFF.

The gene calls are TRBV5-1 and TRBJ2-7; D is unclear. V dropped 4 bases and J dropped 3 bases, with 17 bases sitting between them. Germline CDR1 is SGHRS and CDR2 is YFSETQ. The CDR3 is 15 amino acids. CDR3 sequence: CASSAAIGRDYEQYF. CDR3 coding DNA: TGCGCCAGCAGCGCCGCTATCGGTCGCGACTACGAGCAGTACTTC. The full variable domain, rest sourced from reference TRBV5-1 and TRBJ2-7, is KAGVTQTPRYLIKTRGQQVTLSCSPISGHRSVSWYQQTPGQGLQFLFEYFSETQRNKGNFPGRFSGRQFSNSRSEMNVSTLELGDSALYLCASSAAIGRDYEQYFGPGTRLTVT.

This sequence joins TRBV5-5 and TRBJ1-4; TRBD1 aligns across 8 bases. CDR3 length equals 16 residues. The germline gives CDR1 SGHKS, CDR2 YYEKEE (reference sequence). The junction had 8 bases not matched to a gene; V was cut back by 6 bases and J by 1 base. The CDR3 DNA sequence: TGTGCCAGCAATGACAGGGGCTTGGGAACTAATGAAAAACTGTTTTTT. As protein: CASNDRGLGTNEKLFF.

The chain combines TRBV27 with TRBJ1-4; perhaps TRBD1 as D (5 bases). The CDR3 is 15 amino acids. CDR1 is MNHEY, CDR2 SMNVEV, per germline (reference sequence). V was clipped by 1 base and J by 8 bases, with 14 bases between them. CDR3 residues: CASSLWGGVGEKLFF. CDR3 nucleotide sequence: TGTGCCAGCAGTTTATGGGGGGGTGTAGGGGAAAAACTGTTTTTT.

The chain carries TRBV5-5 and TRBJ2-3, with 7 bases lining up with TRBD2. The V gene's germline CDR1 is SGHKS and CDR2 YYEKEE (reference sequence). The CDR3 covers 17 residues. J gave up 2 bases and V 0 bases, and 9 bases lay outside the gene matches. The CDR3 DNA reads as TGTGCCAGCAGCTTGGCGATGGTAGCGGGCCCCACAGATACGCAGTATTTT. Translation: CASSLAMVAGPTDTQYF.